These 13 T cell receptor beta chains were sequenced from one sample in a study of blood T cell repertoires in COVID-19. TCRdb keeps only in-frame clones here, not all; method: immunoSEQ multiplex PCR. This table has more than 150,000 clones, about four fifths appearing once. Material for sequencing was peripheral blood. These TCRs come from a human donor in a cohort sampled during active COVID-19.

This rearrangement joins TRBV6-5 to TRBJ1-6; 8 bases agree with TRBD1. Germline V gene data show CDR1 as MNHEY and CDR2 as SVGAGI. This CDR3 has 14 residues. The trim removed 5 bases at V and 10 bases at J, leaving 7 bases unmatched. The CDR3 DNA sequence: TGTGCCAGCAGTCAGGACAGGGACGGGTCACCCCTCCACTTT. It is translated as CASSQDRDGSPLHF.

DNA for the CDR3: TGTGCCAGCATCACCAGGGGCAACGAGCAGTACTTC. Protein sequence: CASITRGNEQYF. The V call is TRBV6-5, the J call TRBJ2-7; maybe TRBD1 (6 bases). Trimming left V 7 bases short and J 5 bases short, with 12 bases between. Germline V lookup: CDR1 MNHEY, CDR2 SVGAGI. This CDR3 region has 12 residues.

The J gene is TRBJ1-1, the V gene TRBV5-1; D is perhaps TRBD1 (5 bases). Germline values: CDR1 SGHRS, CDR2 YFSETQ. This CDR3 contains 17 residues. V gave up 2 bases and J gave up 1 base, with 18 bases separating them. This CDR3 reads CASSLGWAGRWNTEAFF. DNA for the CDR3: TGCGCCAGCAGCTTAGGGTGGGCAGGGCGGTGGAACACTGAAGCTTTCTTT.

The table lists this clone with a count of one. The chain has TRBV7-2 and TRBJ1-5; 9 nucleotides agree with TRBD1. The ends lost 5 bases at V and 6 bases at J; junction bases unmatched: 11. Looked up from germline, CDR1 is SGHTA and CDR2 is FQGNSA. The CDR3 is 16 amino acids. CDR3 region: CASSPRTGEYGQPQHF. CDR3 DNA: TGTGCCAGCAGCCCGAGGACAGGGGAGTATGGTCAGCCCCAGCATTTT.

This clone showed up just once. The gene calls are TRBV19 and TRBJ1-5, with 9 bases identical to TRBD1. CDR3 size: 16 residues. Trimming took 3 bases from V and 6 from J; bases not matched to a gene: 9. The germline V gene encodes CDR1 LNHDA and CDR2 SQIVND (reference sequence). The CDR3 DNA reads TGTGCCAGTAGTATGGGACAGGGTCCATCGTTTCAGCCCCAGCATTTT. Residues: CASSMGQGPSFQPQHF.

This chain uses TRBV5-1 with TRBJ1-1; D unclear. The germline CDR1 and CDR2 sequences are SGHRS and YFSETQ. V was clipped by 6 bases and J by 1 base, with 10 bases between them. This CDR3 is built from 13 residues. The CDR3 sequence: CASTIGGNTEAFF. DNA for the CDR3: TGCGCCAGCACGATCGGCGGGAACACTGAAGCTTTCTTT.

The chain has TRBV5-4 and TRBJ1-1; maybe TRBD1 (6 bases). The germline V and J ends were trimmed by 0 bases and 8 bases, with 14 bases remaining between them. In germline, CDR1 is SGHNT, CDR2 YYREEE (reference sequence). The CDR3 is 14 amino acids. In DNA form, the CDR3 reads TGTGCCAGCAGCTTGGAGTTAAACCAGGGGGAAGCTTTCTTT. Translation: CASSLELNQGEAFF.

This rearrangement joins TRBV18 to TRBJ2-2, with 11 nucleotides matching TRBD1. The CDR3 length is 21 residues. Germline V gene lookup returns CDR1 KGHSH and CDR2 LQKENI. V dropped 2 bases and J dropped 5; count of bases not matched to a gene: 19. In DNA, the CDR3 is TGTGCCAGCTCACCATTTTTTTTTGCAAGAGGAGGACAGGGGGCGACCGGGGAGCTGTTTTTT. Translated: CASSPFFFARGGQGATGELFF.

The chain has TRBV19 and TRBJ2-7, with 9 bases matching TRBD1. Looked up from germline, CDR1 is LNHDA and CDR2 is SQIVND (reference sequence). V dropped 5 bases and J dropped 3; count of bases not matched to a gene: 14. This CDR3 spans 17 amino acids. The CDR3 region is CASSLEDRGSNIYEQYF. CDR3 bases: TGTGCCAGTAGTCTGGAGGACAGGGGTTCCAACATCTACGAGCAGTACTTC.

This clone was detected a few times. The genes are TRBV30 and TRBJ2-7, with 8 positions matching TRBD1. J was trimmed by 0 bases and V by 2 bases; bases with no gene match: 6. This CDR3 contains 15 residues. Germline lookup yields CDR1 GTSNPN and CDR2 SVGIG (reference sequence). In DNA form, the CDR3 reads TGTGCCTGGAGTTTAGACAGGGGCGGCTCCTACGAGCAGTACTTC. Amino acid sequence: CAWSLDRGGSYEQYF.

This clone has a handful of counts. The chain employs TRBV9 and TRBJ2-7, with D tentatively TRBD2 (6 bases). Germline assignment: CDR1 SGDLS and CDR2 YYNGEE. V gave up 0 bases and J gave up 3 bases, with 16 bases separating them. There are 16 residues in the CDR3. The DNA for the CDR3 is TGTGCCAGCAGCGTAGGAGGGATCGGCGGGGTCTACGAGCAGTACTTC. It codes for CASSVGGIGGVYEQYF.

J is TRBJ1-3 and V is TRBV3-1 (or the pseudogene TRBV3-2); D remains ambiguous. Germline loops: CDR1 LGHDT, CDR2 YNNKEL (reference sequence). The CDR3 consists of 19 residues. Trimming cost V 0 bases and J 2 bases, with 20 bases left between them. For the CDR3, the DNA is TGTGCCAGCAGCCAAGAATCGAGGGCGGAGGTAGAACCTGGAAACACCATATATTTT. This codes for CASSQESRAEVEPGNTIYF.

This chain links TRBV2 with TRBJ2-5, with a tentative D call TRBD2 (5 bases). Germline CDR1 reads SNHLY; CDR2 reads FYNNEI. This CDR3 contains 14 residues. V lost 2 bases and J 5 bases, leaving 12 bases between the germline ends. The CDR3 bases are TGTGCCAGCAGTGAACTAGCCATCGGGGAGACCCAGTACTTC. It yields the protein CASSELAIGETQYF.